Listed below are T cell receptor beta chains from one sample, sequenced in a study of blood T cell repertoires in COVID-19. TCRdb's table, derived via immunoSEQ multiplex PCR, lists solely in-frame clones and lacks some. The sample yields roughly 100,000 clones, about four fifths seen once. Sequences were obtained from peripheral blood. The origin of the receptors is a woman older than 75 with acute or convalescent COVID-19. The CDR3 runs from the conserved cysteine through the conserved F or W. The order of the fields is CDR3 protein, J gene, V gene.

CDR3aa: CASSQATSGRAFEQFF
j_gene: TRBJ2-1
v_gene: TRBV3-1/TRBV3-2

CDR3aa: CASSSSLGGTGELFF
j_gene: TRBJ2-2
v_gene: TRBV5-1

CDR3aa: CASSQKTGEAFF
j_gene: TRBJ1-1
v_gene: TRBV6-5

CDR3aa: CASSLWLAGYNEQFF
j_gene: TRBJ2-1
v_gene: TRBV14

CDR3aa: CASSISAGGGTDTQYF
j_gene: TRBJ2-3
v_gene: TRBV19

CDR3aa: CASSYDSSGANVLTF
j_gene: TRBJ2-6
v_gene: TRBV5-1

CDR3aa: CASSPPGQGSRNEKLFF
j_gene: TRBJ1-4
v_gene: TRBV18

CDR3aa: CASSPTRESPFSNQPQHF
j_gene: TRBJ1-5
v_gene: TRBV27

CDR3aa: CASSSRQGTEAFF
j_gene: TRBJ1-1
v_gene: TRBV5-1

CDR3aa: CASSSGQAGEGYTF
j_gene: TRBJ1-2
v_gene: TRBV18

CDR3aa: CASSSDREVQPQHF
j_gene: TRBJ1-5
v_gene: TRBV6-5

CDR3aa: CASSPRSGSGTDTQYF
j_gene: TRBJ2-3
v_gene: TRBV18

CDR3aa: CASSRGQGDRGYTF
j_gene: TRBJ1-2
v_gene: TRBV5-1

CDR3aa: CASSVLPGQGSNEQYF
j_gene: TRBJ2-7
v_gene: TRBV6-1

CDR3aa: CASRDYGGQETQYF
j_gene: TRBJ2-5
v_gene: TRBV19

CDR3aa: CASSLVGTLNTGELFF
j_gene: TRBJ2-2
v_gene: TRBV11-3

CDR3aa: CASSLEGQANEKLFF
j_gene: TRBJ1-4
v_gene: TRBV4-2

CDR3aa: CASSIIAGSYEQYF
j_gene: TRBJ2-7
v_gene: TRBV19

CDR3aa: CASSIRAGRPQHF
j_gene: TRBJ1-5
v_gene: TRBV7-2

CDR3aa: CASSDGQGAEAFF
j_gene: TRBJ1-1
v_gene: TRBV6-6

CDR3aa: CASSAASGTYEQYF
j_gene: TRBJ2-7
v_gene: TRBV2

CDR3aa: CASSQEGGRAGELFF
j_gene: TRBJ2-2
v_gene: TRBV4-2